This TCR beta chain was documented in a study of cytomegalovirus exposure and HLA in healthy donors. There are 14 residues in the CDR3. V shed 6 bases and J 4 bases; nucleotides not matched to a gene: 6. Germline CDR1 and CDR2: LNHDA and SQIVND (reference sequence). PCR used 60 Vbeta primers and 13 Jbeta primers. Produced via immunoSEQ multiplex PCR; TCRdb's table is partial and in-frame only. The sample shows 150,000 to 200,000 clones, about 85% of them seen only once. This clone has more than one count but fewer than ten. The receptor's source is a male donor in good health and CMV-seropositive. The chain recombines TRBV19 with TRBJ2-7; TRBD1 matches at 10 bases. The sequenced material came from PBMCs. CDR3 region: CASRYRDRGYEQYF. DNA for the CDR3: TGTGCCAGTAGGTACCGGGACAGGGGTTACGAGCAGTACTTC.